Below are 5 T cell receptor beta chains sequenced from a single sample in a study of vaccination effects on CD4 cells after COVID-19. Expansion of antigen-specific CD4+ T cells with viral peptide pools was carried out by the ViraFEST assay before sequencing. With 10 to 11 days of culture completed, CD4+ T cells were isolated. The infection with SARS-CoV-2 (confirmed by PCR) occurred in this person between March and December 2020. These receptors' targets are unknown. The table came from immunoSEQ multiplex PCR; TCRdb's copy has only in-frame clones and leaves some out. Altogether tens of thousands of clones are present, over 65% being singletons, with the ten largest covering less than 50%. Sequenced material: CD4+ T cells from PBMCs cultured with a peptide pool, taken before COVID-19 vaccination. The receptors shown here come from a human donor who had a prior SARS-CoV-2 infection.

This clone occurred a few times. This chain links TRBV7-9 with TRBJ2-3; no firm D call. The CDR3 loop spans 15 amino acids. V shed 1 base and J shed 3 bases, with 11 bases lying between them. Germline CDR1 and CDR2: SEHNR and FQNEAQ (reference sequence). The CDR3 loop reads CASSLGSGSTDTQYF. The CDR3 region has the DNA TGTGCCAGCAGCTTAGGTTCAGGAAGTACAGATACGCAGTATTTT.

V and J are TRBV30 and TRBJ1-1; no reliable D call. The V end was cut by 2 bases, the J end by 6 bases, with 13 bases between. CDR3 length: 13 residues. Germline CDR1 is GTSNPN and CDR2 is SVGIG (reference sequence). In DNA, the CDR3 is TGTGCCTGGAGTTCAAACCATTTGGCTGAAGCTTTCTTT. The encoded protein is CAWSSNHLAEAFF.

The J gene is TRBJ1-1, the V gene TRBV5-4, with 10 bases aligning to TRBD1. With V trimmed by 0 bases and J by 4 bases, 12 bases remained unmatched. CDR3 length: 18 residues. The germline CDR1 and CDR2 sequences are SGHNT and YYREEE (reference sequence). The CDR3 spells CASSLGGGRDRGGTEAFF. Written as DNA, the CDR3 is TGTGCCAGCAGCTTGGGGGGCGGCCGGGACAGGGGTGGCACTGAAGCTTTCTTT.

The chain has TRBV23-1 and TRBJ2-7; D is perhaps TRBD1 (6 bases). TRBV23-1 is treated as an ORF (open reading frame) with a function not yet certain. Deletions cut 4 bases from V and 3 bases from J, with 19 bases between. CDR3 length: 16 amino acids. The CDR3 spells CASSLDRSFKHYEQYF. For the CDR3, the DNA is TGCGCCAGCAGTCTTGACAGGAGCTTCAAACACTACGAGCAGTACTTC.

The chain couples TRBV9 to TRBJ2-3; TRBD1 or TRBD2 may be the D gene (6 bases each). The V and J ends lost 0 bases and 3 bases respectively, with 11 bases between them. Per germline, CDR1 SGDLS and CDR2 YYNGEE. The CDR3 runs to 15 residues. The CDR3 is CASSVDWGATDTQYF. For the CDR3, the DNA is TGTGCCAGCAGCGTAGACTGGGGGGCTACAGATACGCAGTATTTT.